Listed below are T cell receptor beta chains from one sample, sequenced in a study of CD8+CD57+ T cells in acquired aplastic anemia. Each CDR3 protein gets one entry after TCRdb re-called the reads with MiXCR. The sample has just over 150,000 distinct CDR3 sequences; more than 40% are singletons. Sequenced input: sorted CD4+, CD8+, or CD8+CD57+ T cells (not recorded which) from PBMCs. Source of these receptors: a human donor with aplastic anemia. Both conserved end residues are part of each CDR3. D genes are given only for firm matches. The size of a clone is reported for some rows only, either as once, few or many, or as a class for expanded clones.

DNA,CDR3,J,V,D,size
TGTGCCAGCAGTGAAGGAGATTCACCCCTCCACTTT,CASSEGDSPLHF,TRBJ1-6,TRBV2,.,many
TGTGCCATCAGAGGACAGGGGGCAAGCGATGAGCAGTTCTTC,CAIRGQGASDEQFF,TRBJ2-1,TRBV10-3,TRBD1,many
TGTGCCACCAGCAGAGTGGACAGCCAAGCTTTCTTT,CATSRVDSQAFF,TRBJ1-1,TRBV15,.,.
TGTGCCAGCAGCTCGCACCTTACTCCCGAGCAGTACTTC,CASSSHLTPEQYF,TRBJ2-7,TRBV13,.,many
TGTGCCAGCAGACCCACAGGGTTGGACACTGAAGCTTTCTTT,CASRPTGLDTEAFF,TRBJ1-1,TRBV5-6,.,many
TGTGCCAGCATGGATTGGAGGGGCCGTGGCAATCAGCCCCAGCATTTT,CASMDWRGRGNQPQHF,TRBJ1-5,TRBV11-1,.,.
TGTGCCAGTAGTCTCCCGACGAACACCGGGGAGCTGTTTTTT,CASSLPTNTGELFF,TRBJ2-2,TRBV19,.,.
TGTGCCGCCAGCAGACTTATCGGGGACGGAGAAGCTTTCTTT,CAASRLIGDGEAFF,TRBJ1-1,TRBV15,.,.
TGTGCCACCAGTGACCCCGTTGCGGCAGAAGAGACCCAGTACTTC,CATSDPVAAEETQYF,TRBJ2-5,TRBV24-1,.,.
TGCGCCAGCAGCTTAGAGTTAGCAGGGGGCTACGAGCAGTACTTC,CASSLELAGGYEQYF,TRBJ2-7,TRBV3-1,TRBD1,.
TGTGCCAGCAGCCCGTACCCGGGACAGGGCGTGCGCTACACCTTC,CASSPYPGQGVRYTF,TRBJ1-2,TRBV7-3,TRBD1,.
TGTGCCAGCAGCGATGACCGGGGCTTCCATGAGCAGTTCTTC,CASSDDRGFHEQFF,TRBJ2-1,TRBV9,.,many
TGTGCCACCGCTTCGTTCGGACTAGCGGGATCAAGTTCCTACGAGCAGTACTTC,CATASFGLAGSSSYEQYF,TRBJ2-7,TRBV10-3,TRBD2,.
TGCGCCAGCAGCCAAGATCTGGGTAGACGAACAGATACGCAGTATTTT,CASSQDLGRRTDTQYF,TRBJ2-3,TRBV4-1,.,many
TGCAGCGTTGGGATGGGACTAGCCGGGGCAGATACGCAGTATTTT,CSVGMGLAGADTQYF,TRBJ2-3,TRBV29-1,TRBD2,.
TGTGCCAGCAGCACGGGACTAGAGTACGAGCAGTACTTC,CASSTGLEYEQYF,TRBJ2-7,TRBV7-9,TRBD2,many
TGTGCCAGCAGTTACCCACAGGGGAACACCGGGGAGCTGTTTTTT,CASSYPQGNTGELFF,TRBJ2-2,TRBV6-5,.,few
TGTGCCAGCTTGTTCCGGGACAGGGGTTCTAACTATGGCTACACCTTC,CASLFRDRGSNYGYTF,TRBJ1-2,TRBV2,TRBD1,.
TGTGCCAGCAGCTTAAGCTCCTACGAGCAGTACTTC,CASSLSSYEQYF,TRBJ2-7,TRBV5-5,.,many
TGTGCCAGCAGTGCCGGGACAGGGGACGCCGAGCAGTACTTC,CASSAGTGDAEQYF,TRBJ2-7,TRBV2,TRBD1,.
TGCAGTGCTACCCGGGGGACTAGCGGGCCTTACGAGCAGTACTTC,CSATRGTSGPYEQYF,TRBJ2-7,TRBV20-1,TRBD2,.
TGCGCCAGCACTACGACTAGCGGCATAGAGACCCAGTACTTC,CASTTTSGIETQYF,TRBJ2-5,TRBV10-2,TRBD2,.
TGTGCCAGCAGCTCCGGTGTACCGACAGATACGCAGTATTTT,CASSSGVPTDTQYF,TRBJ2-3,TRBV2,.,few
TGTGCCGTACTCTTGGGCTCCTATAATTCACCCCTCCACTTT,CAVLLGSYNSPLHF,TRBJ1-6,TRBV10-3,.,.
TGTGCCATCAAGGATCAGCCCCAGCATTTT,CAIKDQPQHF,TRBJ1-5,TRBV10-3,.,.
TGTGCCAGCAGCTTACGGGACCGCCAGCAGTTCTTC,CASSLRDRQQFF,TRBJ2-1,TRBV5-4,.,.
TGTGCCACAAGAACCGGGACAGGGGACACCGGGGAGCTGTTTTTT,CATRTGTGDTGELFF,TRBJ2-2,TRBV15,TRBD1,.
TGTGCCAGCAGTTCAGGGGGTAACTATGGCTACACCTTC,CASSSGGNYGYTF,TRBJ1-2,TRBV7-9,TRBD1,.
TGTGCCAGCAGTGATTTAACCAGGGTGGGCAACACTGAAGCTTTCTTT,CASSDLTRVGNTEAFF,TRBJ1-1,TRBV25-1,.,few
TGTGCCAGCAGTTACGGGACCCCTGCTAGCACAGATACGCAGTATTTT,CASSYGTPASTDTQYF,TRBJ2-3,TRBV2,.,.
TGTGCCATCAGTGATTTGGGGCAAGCTGAGCAGTTCTTC,CAISDLGQAEQFF,TRBJ2-1,TRBV10-3,.,few
TGTGCCAGTAGCCTTACAGGGTATGGTAGGAACACTGAAGCTTTCTTT,CASSLTGYGRNTEAFF,TRBJ1-1,TRBV19,.,many
TGTGCCACCAGTGATCTACCCAGAGGGACAGGGGGCGGAGAGACCCAGTACTTC,CATSDLPRGTGGGETQYF,TRBJ2-5,TRBV24-1,TRBD1,many
TGTGCCACCAGTGATCCAAGTGACAGGCCCTATGGCACAGATACGCAGTATTTT,CATSDPSDRPYGTDTQYF,TRBJ2-3,TRBV24-1,.,many
TGCAGTGCTAGAGATCGGGGTAGGGACACCAACTTC,CSARDRGRDTNF,TRBJ1-2,TRBV20-1,.,.
TGCAGCGTTGCTCCTAGCGCAGATACGCAGTATTTT,CSVAPSADTQYF,TRBJ2-3,TRBV29-1,.,.
TGCAGCGTTGTGGCGGGGGATGGCTACACCTTC,CSVVAGDGYTF,TRBJ1-2,TRBV29-1,.,.
TGTGCCATCAGTGAGACCGGGACTAGTCATGAGCGGTTCTTC,CAISETGTSHERFF,TRBJ2-1,TRBV10-3,TRBD2,.
TGTGCCAGTAGTTCCCCGGGACAGGGATCGTACGAGCAGTACTTC,CASSSPGQGSYEQYF,TRBJ2-7,TRBV19,TRBD1,.
TGTGCCATCAGTGCCGGGGGTTCCTACAATGAGCAGTTCTTC,CAISAGGSYNEQFF,TRBJ2-1,TRBV10-3,.,.
TGCGCCAGCAGCCAAAAAGCGGGAGTTTACAATGAGCAGTTCTTC,CASSQKAGVYNEQFF,TRBJ2-1,TRBV4-1,TRBD2,many
TGTGCCAGCACCAGATCGGGCGGGAGGGCCCTAGGGCAGTTCTTC,CASTRSGGRALGQFF,TRBJ2-1,TRBV28,TRBD2,.
TGTGCCTGGAGTGTGGGACTAGCGGGATTGTACGAGCAGTACTTC,CAWSVGLAGLYEQYF,TRBJ2-7,TRBV2,TRBD2,.
TGTGCCAGCAGATCGGGACAGGGGGCGGAGGGTTACACCTTC,CASRSGQGAEGYTF,TRBJ1-2,TRBV27,TRBD1,.
TGTGCCAGCATTCAGGGAACCTACGAGCAGTACTTC,CASIQGTYEQYF,TRBJ2-7,TRBV3-1,.,many
TGCGCCAGCAGCCAAGATCTGGAGACCTATGGCTACACCTTC,CASSQDLETYGYTF,TRBJ1-2,TRBV4-1,.,.
TGTGCCAGCAGGGGGACAGGGACTGAAGCTTTCTTT,CASRGTGTEAFF,TRBJ1-1,TRBV7-3,TRBD1,.
TGTGCCAGCAGCGCCGGGACAGGGGGTAGAGAGACCCAGTACTTC,CASSAGTGGRETQYF,TRBJ2-5,TRBV7-3,TRBD1,.
TGTACCAGCAGCCTCCTGGGTGGGAGTGGGGCTAACGTCCTGACTTTC,CTSSLLGGSGANVLTF,TRBJ2-6,TRBV7-6,.,.
TGTGCCAGCAGCCCGGACATCGCCGAGACCCAGTACTTC,CASSPDIAETQYF,TRBJ2-5,TRBV7-3,.,.
TGCAGCGTTGATGGTATCGATGGGGGAGCAGCTTTCTTT,CSVDGIDGGAAFF,TRBJ1-1,TRBV29-1,.,many
TGCAGTGCTAGAGATTTGATGGGGGAGAGGGTGCCCCAGCATTTT,CSARDLMGERVPQHF,TRBJ1-5,TRBV20-1,.,many
TGTGCCAGTACGCCCCGGGGTAAGCCCCAGCATTTT,CASTPRGKPQHF,TRBJ1-5,TRBV19,.,.